This record concerns one T cell receptor beta chain sequence. Its antigen is as yet unknown. This sample is drawn from a study of a mutant IDH1 vaccine in newly diagnosed glioma. General study results and limits: A vaccine-induced immune response developed in roughly 93% of the patients.

Described time point: week 23, last vaccination. The vaccine gave 300 ug of a 20-mer mutant IDH1 peptide subcutaneously per dose. With 0 bases clipped from V and 5 bases from J, the junction kept 17 bases outside the gene matches. The CDR3 length is 19 residues. Germline V gene lookup returns CDR1 SGHVS and CDR2 FNYEAQ. Some clones are missing from TCRdb's copy, which holds only in-frame ones; the method was immunoSEQ multiplex PCR. The sample comprises just over 65,000 clones, over 70% of which are singletons, and roughly 15% rests with the top ten. The chain combines TRBV7-6 with TRBJ1-2; 8 nucleotides line up with TRBD1. The origin of this receptor is a man between 18 and 29 years old with glioma. Specimen: PBMCs, collected from a glioma patient whose treatment included an IDH1 peptide vaccine. In DNA form, the CDR3 reads TGTGCCAGCAGCTTAGCGGCAGGGGGCGATACATCTCCCCTATATGGCTACACCTTC. Its protein product is CASSLAAGGDTSPLYGYTF.